This entry describes one TCR beta chain. Its target is not known. Expressed TCRB transcripts were sequenced, since all the RNA that had been isolated was reverse transcribed. This table comes from immunoSEQ multiplex PCR, and its TCRdb copy is limited to in-frame clones, with some not included. The table shows under 20,000 clones, with around 63% occurring only once. The data were obtained in a study of beta chain features in type 1 diabetes. General study points: Moderate yet significant TCRB CDR3 shortening was seen in Type 1 diabetes patients in all four CD4+ subsets.

The receptor was derived from a man aged 30 to 45 with type 1 diabetes. Sequenced sample: Tregs from blood.

The CDR3 is CASSPWTSGGLYNEQFF. CDR3 nucleotides: TGTGCCAGCAGCCCCTGGACTAGCGGGGGCCTCTACAATGAGCAGTTCTTC. The chain is built from TRBV7-2 and TRBJ2-1; TRBD2 agrees at 13 bases. The CDR3 extends over 17 amino acids. Trimming cost V 5 bases and J 3 bases; bases outside gene matches: 7. The germline CDR1 and CDR2 sequences are SGHTA and FQGNSA.